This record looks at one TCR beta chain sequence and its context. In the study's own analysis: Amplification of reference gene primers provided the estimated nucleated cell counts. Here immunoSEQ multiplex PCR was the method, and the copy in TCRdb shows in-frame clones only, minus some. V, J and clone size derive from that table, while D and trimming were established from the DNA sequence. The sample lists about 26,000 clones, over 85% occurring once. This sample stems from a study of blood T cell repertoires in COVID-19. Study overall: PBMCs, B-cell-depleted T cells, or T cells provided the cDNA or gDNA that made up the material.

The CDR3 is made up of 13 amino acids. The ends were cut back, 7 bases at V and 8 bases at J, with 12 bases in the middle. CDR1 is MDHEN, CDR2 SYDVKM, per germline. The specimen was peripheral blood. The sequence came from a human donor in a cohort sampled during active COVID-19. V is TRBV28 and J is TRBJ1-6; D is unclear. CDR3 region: CASTPYRDSPLHF. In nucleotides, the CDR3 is TGTGCCAGCACCCCTTACAGAGATTCACCCCTCCACTTT.